Listed below are T cell receptor beta chains from one sample, sequenced in a study of memory CD4+ T cells and cytomegalovirus serostatus. Produced via immunoSEQ multiplex PCR; TCRdb's table is partial and in-frame only. Here the sample spans roughly 67,000 clones, 70% to 80% being singletons. Input material: memory CD4+ T cells from blood. The origin of the receptors is an adult in good health and CMV-seropositive. Each CDR3 is given with its conserved first and last residue. D genes are given only for firm matches. Size values are once, few and many counts, or a class for expanded clones, and some rows have none.

>TRBD1|17|TRBV27|TRBJ1-4|once
CASSKNIGTGANEKLFF
TGTGCCAGCAGCAAGAACATAGGGACAGGCGCTAATGAAAAACTGTTTTTT
>NA|11|TRBV29-1|TRBJ1-1|NA
CSVGGKYEAFF
TGCAGCGTTGGGGGCAAGTATGAAGCTTTCTTT
>NA|14|TRBV6-1|TRBJ2-7|NA
CASSEIWGAYEQYF
TGTGCCAGCAGTGAAATCTGGGGGGCCTACGAGCAGTACTTC
>NA|12|TRBV9|TRBJ2-2|NA
CASSASTGELFF
TGTGCCAGCAGCGCCAGCACCGGGGAGCTGTTTTTT
>TRBD2|19|TRBV28|TRBJ2-3|few
CASTWVRGLAGVGTDTQYF
TGTGCCAGCACCTGGGTTAGGGGACTAGCGGGTGTAGGGACAGATACGCAGTATTTT
>NA|14|TRBV6-1|TRBJ2-3|NA
CASRVIAGRDTQYF
TGTGCCAGCCGTGTGATAGCAGGGCGTGATACGCAGTATTTT
>TRBD1|13|TRBV5-6|TRBJ1-4|few
CASSGGANEKLFF
TGTGCCAGCTCAGGGGGTGCTAATGAAAAACTGTTTTTT
>NA|14|TRBV5-1|TRBJ2-7|NA
CASSPEGQSYEQYF
TGCGCCAGCAGCCCGGAGGGACAGAGTTACGAGCAGTACTTC
>NA|15|TRBV30|TRBJ2-3|NA
CAWGLGKGGATTQYF
TGTGCCTGGGGCCTGGGGAAGGGGGGGGCAACAACGCAGTATTTT
>NA|13|TRBV5-1|TRBJ2-4|few
CASSPQGGDIQYF
TGCGCCAGCAGCCCCCAAGGGGGTGACATTCAGTACTTC
>NA|13|TRBV5-4|TRBJ2-3|few
CASSALGKDTQYF
TGTGCCAGCAGCGCTCTCGGAAAAGATACGCAGTATTTT
>TRBD2|17|TRBV13|TRBJ2-7|NA
CASSGTGLAGITYEQYF
TGTGCCAGCAGCGGAACGGGACTAGCGGGAATTACCTACGAGCAGTACTTC
>NA|14|TRBV2|TRBJ2-2|NA
CASRGYDFTGELFF
TGTGCCAGCAGGGGCTACGACTTCACCGGGGAGCTGTTTTTT
>TRBD2|15|TRBV5-1|TRBJ2-7|NA
CASSLARGGSYEQYF
TGCGCCAGCAGCTTGGCCCGGGGGGGCTCCTACGAGCAGTACTTC
>NA|15|TRBV7-9|TRBJ2-3|once
CASSPGVVGTDTQYF
TGTGCCAGCAGCCCAGGGGTTGTTGGCACAGATACGCAGTATTTT
>TRBD1|13|TRBV10-3|TRBJ1-2|NA
CAISESTGIGYTF
TGTGCCATCAGTGAGTCGACAGGGATCGGCTACACCTTC
>NA|15|TRBV2|TRBJ1-5|NA
CASSASDVSNQPQHF
TGTGCCAGCAGTGCGTCAGACGTTAGCAATCAGCCCCAGCATTTT
>TRBD2|15|TRBV9|TRBJ2-1|NA
CASSVSGSGNNEQFF
TGTGCCAGCAGCGTATCGGGTAGCGGGAACAATGAGCAGTTCTTC
>NA|13|TRBV7-9|TRBJ1-4|NA
CASSPDGQEKLFF
TGTGCCAGCAGCCCGGATGGACAGGAAAAACTGTTTTTT
>NA|13|TRBV2|TRBJ1-3|few
CASNKDSGNTIYF
TGTGCCAGCAATAAGGACTCGGGAAACACCATATATTTT
>NA|15|TRBV18|TRBJ2-7|NA
CASSPEGYRAYEQYF
TGTGCCAGCTCACCAGAGGGATATCGGGCCTACGAGCAGTACTTC
>NA|15|TRBV7-9|TRBJ2-2|NA
CASSLGHLLQGELFF
TGTGCCAGCAGCTTGGGACACCTCTTGCAGGGGGAGCTGTTTTTT
>NA|13|TRBV5-1|TRBJ2-7|NA
CASSLTMANEQYF
TGCGCCAGCAGCTTGACTATGGCGAATGAGCAGTACTTC
>NA|13|TRBV2|TRBJ2-4|NA
CASGGAAKNIQYF
TGTGCCAGCGGGGGGGCAGCCAAAAACATTCAGTACTTC
>NA|13|TRBV28|TRBJ1-6|few
CASTWSYNSPLHF
TGTGCCAGCACGTGGTCCTATAATTCACCCCTCCACTTT
>NA|15|TRBV9|TRBJ1-1|NA
CASSPPGRPNTEAFF
TGTGCCAGCAGCCCGCCCGGACGTCCGAACACTGAAGCTTTCTTT
>NA|13|TRBV5-4|TRBJ2-1|NA
CASSLAHNNEQFF
TGTGCCAGCAGCTTGGCTCACAACAATGAGCAGTTCTTC
>NA|13|TRBV7-3|TRBJ1-5|NA
CASSPISSQPQHF
TGTGCCAGCAGCCCCATCTCCAGTCAGCCCCAGCATTTT
>NA|11|TRBV20-1|TRBJ2-5|NA
CGAQHQETQYF
TGCGGGGCACAGCACCAAGAGACCCAGTACTTC
>NA|16|TRBV19|TRBJ1-3|NA
CASSMSGAFSGNTIYF
TGTGCCAGTAGTATGTCCGGGGCCTTCTCTGGAAACACCATATATTTT
>TRBD2|16|TRBV7-2|TRBJ2-3|NA
CASSLTLSGATDTQYF
TGTGCCAGCAGCTTAACTCTGAGCGGGGCCACAGATACGCAGTATTTT
>NA|13|TRBV5-1|TRBJ1-2|many
CASSLGNEGGYTF
TGCGCCAGCAGCTTGGGCAACGAGGGAGGCTACACCTTC
>NA|15|TRBV11-3|TRBJ2-2|NA
CASSASRVNTGELFF
TGTGCCAGCAGCGCCAGCCGGGTGAACACCGGGGAGCTGTTTTTT
>NA|14|TRBV5-1|TRBJ2-7|NA
CASSLQGLHYEQYF
TGCGCCAGCAGCTTGCAAGGACTCCACTACGAGCAGTACTTC
>TRBD2|14|TRBV6-5|TRBJ2-5|few
CASSRGVHQETQYF
TGTGCCAGCAGCCGGGGGGTTCACCAAGAGACCCAGTACTTC
>NA|14|TRBV5-4|TRBJ1-1|NA
CASSLGGLNTEAFF
TGTGCCAGCAGCTTGGGGGGCTTGAACACTGAAGCTTTCTTT
>NA|10|TRBV7-8|TRBJ2-5|NA
CASGKETQYF
TGTGCCAGTGGGAAAGAGACCCAGTACTTC
>TRBD1|15|TRBV5-4|TRBJ2-3|NA
CASSPGQGETDTQYF
TGTGCCAGCAGTCCCGGACAGGGGGAGACAGATACGCAGTATTTT
>NA|13|TRBV5-4|TRBJ2-7|NA
CASSPDGKYEQYF
TGTGCCAGCAGCCCGGACGGGAAGTACGAGCAGTACTTC
>NA|18|TRBV9|TRBJ2-5|NA
CASSRGTGSAGGPGTQYF
TGTGCCAGCAGCCGAGGGACAGGCTCCGCGGGAGGGCCAGGGACCCAGTACTTC
>TRBD1|13|TRBV6-5|TRBJ1-2|NA
CASWTGIGYGYTF
TGTGCCAGCTGGACAGGGATCGGGTATGGCTACACCTTC